These 5 T cell receptor beta chains were all obtained from the same sample, sequenced in a study of glioma-infiltrating T cells after dendritic cell vaccination (dated by TCRdb to 2015 to 2016). The time point label of this sample denotes: after dendritic cell vaccination, including at tumor progression/relapse. The method was the immunoSEQ multiplex PCR assay. The clones in this table, taken by TCRdb from immuneACCESS, are in-frame only. Not every clone is retained; where verified, under half of the shortfall comes from an unresolved V gene, and the cause of the rest is unknown. For this sample there are roughly 56,000 clones; over 65% appear just once. The ten largest clones take up just under 9% of the sample. Sequenced here: blood, sampled after dendritic cell vaccination. The receptors were sampled from a human donor with glioblastoma.

This clone showed up just once. Here the CDR3 reads CSVGGTGGGEQYF. CDR3 bases: TGCAGCGTTGGAGGGACAGGGGGCGGCGAGCAGTACTTC. V is TRBV29-1 and J is TRBJ2-7, with 12 bases lining up with TRBD1. Germline V gene data show CDR1 as SQVTM and CDR2 as ANQGSEA. This CDR3 contains 13 residues. J was trimmed by 6 bases and V by 4 bases; bases with no gene match: 4.

The chain uses TRBV11-2 and TRBJ1-2; 7 positions match TRBD1. J was trimmed by 5 bases and V by 0 bases; bases with no gene match: 6. There are 15 residues in the CDR3. Per germline, CDR1 SGHAT and CDR2 FQNNGV. The CDR3 region has the DNA TGTGCCAGCAGCTTAGATCCGGGACAGTATTATGGCTACACCTTC. As protein: CASSLDPGQYYGYTF.

This chain connects TRBV7-2 to TRBJ1-2; weak D call: TRBD1 (6 bases). With 1 base removed from V and 2 bases from J, the gap between germline ends came to 11 bases. The V gene's germline CDR1 is SGHTA and CDR2 FQGNSA. This CDR3 is 15 amino acids long. The CDR3 reads CASSLVMGANYGYTF. CDR3 coding DNA: TGTGCCAGCAGCTTAGTCATGGGGGCAAACTATGGCTACACCTTC.

The chain has TRBV5-1 and TRBJ1-4; 10 nucleotides align to TRBD1. V was clipped by 4 bases and J by 6 bases; unmatched bases: 6. CDR3 length: 15 amino acids. Germline V gene data show CDR1 as SGHRS and CDR2 as YFSETQ. The CDR3 DNA follows: TGCGCCAGCAGCGCCGAGGGGACAGGGGATGAAAAACTGTTTTTT. Translating gives CASSAEGTGDEKLFF.

The V call is TRBV7-9, the J call TRBJ1-6; D unresolved. V lost 5 bases to trimming and J lost 5 bases, with 7 bases between them. Looked up from germline, CDR1 is SEHNR and CDR2 is FQNEAQ (reference sequence). This CDR3 contains 13 residues. The CDR3 nucleotides are TGTGCCAGCAGCGATCAGAATAATTCACCCCTCCACTTT. Translation gives CASSDQNNSPLHF.